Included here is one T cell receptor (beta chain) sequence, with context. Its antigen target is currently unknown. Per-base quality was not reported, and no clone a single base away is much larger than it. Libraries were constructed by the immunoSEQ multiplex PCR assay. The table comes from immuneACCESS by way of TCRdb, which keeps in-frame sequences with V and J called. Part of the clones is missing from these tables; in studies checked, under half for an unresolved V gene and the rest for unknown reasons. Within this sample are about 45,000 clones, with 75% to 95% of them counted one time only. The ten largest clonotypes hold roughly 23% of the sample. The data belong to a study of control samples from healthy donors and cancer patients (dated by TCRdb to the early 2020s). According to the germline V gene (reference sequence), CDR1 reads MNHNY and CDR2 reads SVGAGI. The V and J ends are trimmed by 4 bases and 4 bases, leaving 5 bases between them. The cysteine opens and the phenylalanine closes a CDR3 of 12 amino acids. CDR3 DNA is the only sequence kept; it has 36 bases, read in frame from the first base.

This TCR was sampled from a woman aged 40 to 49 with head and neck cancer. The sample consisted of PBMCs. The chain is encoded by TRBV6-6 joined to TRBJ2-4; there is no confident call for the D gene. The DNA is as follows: TGTGCCAGCAGTTCCGAAAAAAACATTCAGTACTTC. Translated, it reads CASSSEKNIQYF.